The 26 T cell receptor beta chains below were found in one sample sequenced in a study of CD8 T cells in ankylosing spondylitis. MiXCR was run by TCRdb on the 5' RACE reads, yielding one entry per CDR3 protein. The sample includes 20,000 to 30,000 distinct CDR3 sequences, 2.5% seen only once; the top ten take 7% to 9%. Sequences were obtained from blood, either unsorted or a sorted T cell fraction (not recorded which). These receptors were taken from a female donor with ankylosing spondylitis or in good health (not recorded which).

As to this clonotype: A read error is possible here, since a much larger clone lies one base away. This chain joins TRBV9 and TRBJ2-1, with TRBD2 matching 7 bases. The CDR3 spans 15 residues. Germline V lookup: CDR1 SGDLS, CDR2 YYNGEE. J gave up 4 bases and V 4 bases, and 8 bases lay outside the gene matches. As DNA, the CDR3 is TGTGCCAGCAGCCTCAGGTCTAGCGGTTACAATGAGCAGTTCTTC. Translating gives CASSLRSSGYNEQFF. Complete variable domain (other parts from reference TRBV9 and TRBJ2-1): DSGVTQTPKHLITATGQRVTLRCSPRSGDLSVYWYQQSLDQGLQFLIQYYNGEERAKGNILERFSAQQFPDLHSELNLSSLELGDSALYFCASSLRSSGYNEQFFGPGTRLTVL.

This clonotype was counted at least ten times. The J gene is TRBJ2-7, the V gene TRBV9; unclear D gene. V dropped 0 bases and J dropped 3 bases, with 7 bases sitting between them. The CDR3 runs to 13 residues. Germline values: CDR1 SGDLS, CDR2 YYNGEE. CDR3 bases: TGTGCCAGCAGCGTAGAACCGGGCTACGAGCAGTACTTC. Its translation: CASSVEPGYEQYF.

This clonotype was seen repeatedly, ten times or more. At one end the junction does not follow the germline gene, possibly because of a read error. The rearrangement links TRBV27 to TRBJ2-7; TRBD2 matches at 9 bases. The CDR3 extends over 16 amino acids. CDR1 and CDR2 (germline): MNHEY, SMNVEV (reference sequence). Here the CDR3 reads CASSLRRLAASYERYF. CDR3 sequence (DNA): TGTGCCAGCAGTTTAAGGCGACTAGCGGCCTCCTACGAGCGGTACTTC.

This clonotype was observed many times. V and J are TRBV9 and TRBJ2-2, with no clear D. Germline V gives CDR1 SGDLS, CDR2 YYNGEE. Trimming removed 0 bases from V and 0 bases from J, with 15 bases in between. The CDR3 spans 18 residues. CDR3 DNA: TGTGCCAGCAGCGTAGCTACTGGTGGCAGGCCGAACACCGGGGAGCTGTTTTTT. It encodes CASSVATGGRPNTGELFF. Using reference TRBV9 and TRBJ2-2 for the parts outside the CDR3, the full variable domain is DSGVTQTPKHLITATGQRVTLRCSPRSGDLSVYWYQQSLDQGLQFLIQYYNGEERAKGNILERFSAQQFPDLHSELNLSSLELGDSALYFCASSVATGGRPNTGELFFGEGSRLTVL.

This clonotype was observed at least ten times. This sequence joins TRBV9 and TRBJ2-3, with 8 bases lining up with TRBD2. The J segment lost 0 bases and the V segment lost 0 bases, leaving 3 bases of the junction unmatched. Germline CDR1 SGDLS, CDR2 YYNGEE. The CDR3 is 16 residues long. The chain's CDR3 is CASSVGASGSTDTQYF. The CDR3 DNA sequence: TGTGCCAGCAGCGTAGGGGCTAGCGGGAGCACAGATACGCAGTATTTT.

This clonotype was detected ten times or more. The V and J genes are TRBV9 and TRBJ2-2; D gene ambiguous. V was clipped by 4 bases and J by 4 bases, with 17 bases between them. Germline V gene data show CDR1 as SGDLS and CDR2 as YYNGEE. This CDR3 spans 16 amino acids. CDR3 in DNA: TGTGCCAGCAGCCACATAGCAAATTGGGGCACCGGGGAGCTGTTTTTT. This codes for CASSHIANWGTGELFF.

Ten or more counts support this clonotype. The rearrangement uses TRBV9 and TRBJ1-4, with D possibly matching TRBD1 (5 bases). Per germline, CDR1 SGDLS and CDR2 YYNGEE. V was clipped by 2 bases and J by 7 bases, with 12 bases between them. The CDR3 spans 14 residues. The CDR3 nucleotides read TGTGCCAGCAGCGTGGGGGGTATAGGTGAAAAACTGTTTTTT. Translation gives CASSVGGIGEKLFF.

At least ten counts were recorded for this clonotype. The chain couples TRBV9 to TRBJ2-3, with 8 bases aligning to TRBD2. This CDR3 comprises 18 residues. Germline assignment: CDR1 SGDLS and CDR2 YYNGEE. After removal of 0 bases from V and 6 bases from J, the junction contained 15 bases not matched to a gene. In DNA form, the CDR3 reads TGTGCCAGCAGCGTAGATGGTCGGGGGGGCCGTTTGCCCGATACGCAGTATTTT. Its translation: CASSVDGRGGRLPDTQYF.

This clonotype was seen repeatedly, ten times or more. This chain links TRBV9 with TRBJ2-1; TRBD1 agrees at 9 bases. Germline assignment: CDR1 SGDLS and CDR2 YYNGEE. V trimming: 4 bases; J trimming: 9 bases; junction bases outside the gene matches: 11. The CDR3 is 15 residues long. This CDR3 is CASSLPGTGMGEQFF. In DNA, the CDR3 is TGTGCCAGCAGCTTACCCGGGACAGGGATGGGTGAGCAGTTCTTC.

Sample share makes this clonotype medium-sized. The DNA of the CDR3 is TGTGCCAGCAGCGTAGAGGGGGGCAACACCGGGGAGCTGTTTTTT. As protein: CASSVEGGNTGELFF. The rearrangement links TRBV9 to TRBJ2-2; TRBD1 or TRBD2 may be the D gene (6 bases each). Looked up from germline, CDR1 is SGDLS and CDR2 is YYNGEE. This CDR3 is 15 amino acids long. V was clipped by 0 bases and J by 2 bases, with 8 bases between them.

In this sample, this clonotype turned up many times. CDR3 protein: CASSPGTLNTEAFF. The CDR3, as DNA: TGTGCCAGCAGCCCCGGGACGTTGAACACTGAAGCTTTCTTT. The V gene is TRBV9, the J gene TRBJ1-1, with a weak D call TRBD1 (5 bases). The V end was cut by 4 bases, the J end by 0 bases, with 10 bases between. The germline CDR1 and CDR2 sequences are SGDLS and YYNGEE. The CDR3 length is 14 residues.

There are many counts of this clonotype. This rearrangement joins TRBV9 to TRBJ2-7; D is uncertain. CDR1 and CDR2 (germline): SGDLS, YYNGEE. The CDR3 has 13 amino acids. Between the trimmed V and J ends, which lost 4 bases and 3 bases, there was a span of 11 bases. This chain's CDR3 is CASSPRPGYEQYF. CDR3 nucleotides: TGTGCCAGCAGCCCGCGACCCGGCTACGAGCAGTACTTC.

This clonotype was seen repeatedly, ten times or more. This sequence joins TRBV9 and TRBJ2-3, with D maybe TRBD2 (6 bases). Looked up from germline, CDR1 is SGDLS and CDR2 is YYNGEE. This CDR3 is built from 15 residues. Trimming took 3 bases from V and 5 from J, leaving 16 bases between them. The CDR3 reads CASSADGRRIDTQYF. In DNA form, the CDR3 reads TGTGCCAGCAGCGCAGACGGGAGACGAATAGATACGCAGTATTTT. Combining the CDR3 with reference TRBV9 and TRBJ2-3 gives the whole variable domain DSGVTQTPKHLITATGQRVTLRCSPRSGDLSVYWYQQSLDQGLQFLIQYYNGEERAKGNILERFSAQQFPDLHSELNLSSLELGDSALYFCASSADGRRIDTQYFGPGTRLTVL.

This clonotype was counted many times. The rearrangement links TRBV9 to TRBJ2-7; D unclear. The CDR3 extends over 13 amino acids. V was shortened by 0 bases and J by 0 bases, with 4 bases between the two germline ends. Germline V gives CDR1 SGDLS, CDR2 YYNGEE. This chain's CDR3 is CASSVGDSYEQYF. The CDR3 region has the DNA TGTGCCAGCAGCGTAGGTGACTCCTACGAGCAGTACTTC.

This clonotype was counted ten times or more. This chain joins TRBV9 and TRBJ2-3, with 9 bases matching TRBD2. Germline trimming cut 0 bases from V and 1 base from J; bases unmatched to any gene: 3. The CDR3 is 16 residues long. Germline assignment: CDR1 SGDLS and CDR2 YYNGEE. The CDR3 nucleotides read TGTGCCAGCAGCGTAGTAGCGGGAGTCGGCACAGATACGCAGTATTTT. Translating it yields CASSVVAGVGTDTQYF.

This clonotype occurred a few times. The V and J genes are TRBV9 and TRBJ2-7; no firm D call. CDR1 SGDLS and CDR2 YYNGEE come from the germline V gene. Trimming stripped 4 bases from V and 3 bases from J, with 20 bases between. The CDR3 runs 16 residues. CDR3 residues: CASSTSPYIGDYEQYF. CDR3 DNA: TGTGCCAGCAGCACAAGTCCGTACATTGGGGACTACGAGCAGTACTTC.

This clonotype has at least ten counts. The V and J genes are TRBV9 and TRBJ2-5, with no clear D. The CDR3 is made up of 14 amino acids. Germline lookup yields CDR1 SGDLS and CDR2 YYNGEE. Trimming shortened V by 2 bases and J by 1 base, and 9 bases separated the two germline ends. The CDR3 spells CASSVGPPQETQYF. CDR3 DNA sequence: TGTGCCAGCAGCGTCGGACCGCCCCAAGAGACCCAGTACTTC.

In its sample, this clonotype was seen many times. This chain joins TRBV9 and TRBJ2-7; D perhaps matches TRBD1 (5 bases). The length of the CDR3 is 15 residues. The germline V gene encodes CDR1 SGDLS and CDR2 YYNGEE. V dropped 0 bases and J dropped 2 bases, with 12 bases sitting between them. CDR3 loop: CASSVGWGPTYEQYF. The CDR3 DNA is TGTGCCAGCAGCGTAGGGTGGGGCCCAACCTACGAGCAGTACTTC. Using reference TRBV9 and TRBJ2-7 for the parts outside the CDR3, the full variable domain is DSGVTQTPKHLITATGQRVTLRCSPRSGDLSVYWYQQSLDQGLQFLIQYYNGEERAKGNILERFSAQQFPDLHSELNLSSLELGDSALYFCASSVGWGPTYEQYFGPGTRLTVT.

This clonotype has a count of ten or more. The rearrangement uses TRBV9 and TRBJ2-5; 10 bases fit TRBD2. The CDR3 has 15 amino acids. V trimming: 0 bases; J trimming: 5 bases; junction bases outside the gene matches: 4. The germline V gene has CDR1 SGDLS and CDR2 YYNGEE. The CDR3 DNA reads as TGTGCCAGCAGCGTAGGAGGACTAGCGGTGGAGACCCAGTACTTC. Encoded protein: CASSVGGLAVETQYF.

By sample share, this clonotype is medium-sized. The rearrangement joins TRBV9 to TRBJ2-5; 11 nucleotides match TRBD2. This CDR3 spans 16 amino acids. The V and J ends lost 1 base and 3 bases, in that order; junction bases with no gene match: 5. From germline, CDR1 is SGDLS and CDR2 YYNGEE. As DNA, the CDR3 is TGTGCCAGCAGCGTACGTCCTAGCGGGGGGAAAGAGACCCAGTACTTC. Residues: CASSVRPSGGKETQYF.

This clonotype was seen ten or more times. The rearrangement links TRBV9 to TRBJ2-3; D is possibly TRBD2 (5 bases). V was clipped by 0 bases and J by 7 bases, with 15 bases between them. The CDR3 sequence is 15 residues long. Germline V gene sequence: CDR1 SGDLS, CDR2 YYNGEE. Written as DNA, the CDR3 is TGTGCCAGCAGCGTAGGGCCGGGATTGGGAAATACGCAGTATTTT. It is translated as CASSVGPGLGNTQYF.

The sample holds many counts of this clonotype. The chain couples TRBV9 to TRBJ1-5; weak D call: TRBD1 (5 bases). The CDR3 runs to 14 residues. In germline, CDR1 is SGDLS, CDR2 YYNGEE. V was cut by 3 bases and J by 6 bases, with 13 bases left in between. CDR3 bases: TGTGCCAGCAGCGCAGACTGGGGCCCTCAGCCCCAGCATTTT. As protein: CASSADWGPQPQHF.

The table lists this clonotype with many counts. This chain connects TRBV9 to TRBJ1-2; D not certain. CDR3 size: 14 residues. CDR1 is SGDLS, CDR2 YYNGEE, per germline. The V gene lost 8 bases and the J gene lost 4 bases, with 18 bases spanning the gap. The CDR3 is CASHPDRAGYGYTF. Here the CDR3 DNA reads TGTGCCAGTCACCCCGACCGAGCGGGCTATGGCTACACCTTC.

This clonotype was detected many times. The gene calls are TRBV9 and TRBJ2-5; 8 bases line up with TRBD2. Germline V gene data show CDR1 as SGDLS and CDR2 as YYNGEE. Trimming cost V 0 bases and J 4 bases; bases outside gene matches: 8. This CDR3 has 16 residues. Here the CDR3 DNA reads TGTGCCAGCAGCGTAGCTCCGGGAGGGCCACGAGAGACCCAGTACTTC. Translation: CASSVAPGGPRETQYF.

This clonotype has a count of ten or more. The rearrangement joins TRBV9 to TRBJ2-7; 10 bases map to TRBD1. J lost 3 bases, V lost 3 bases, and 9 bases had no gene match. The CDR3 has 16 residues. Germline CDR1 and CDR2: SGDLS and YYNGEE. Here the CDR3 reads CASSATGTGVFYEQYF. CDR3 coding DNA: TGTGCCAGCAGCGCCACAGGGACAGGGGTATTCTACGAGCAGTACTTC.

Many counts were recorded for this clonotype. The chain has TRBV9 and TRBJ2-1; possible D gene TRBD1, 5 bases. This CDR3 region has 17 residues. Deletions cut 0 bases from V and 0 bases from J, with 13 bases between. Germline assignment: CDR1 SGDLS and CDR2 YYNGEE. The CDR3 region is CASSVGAGSNSYNEQFF. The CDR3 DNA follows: TGTGCCAGCAGCGTAGGGGCAGGGTCGAACTCCTACAATGAGCAGTTCTTC.